This T cell receptor beta chain was sequenced during a study of blood T cell repertoires in COVID-19. Cohort allocation depended upon clinical history that participants reported. In Cohort 3, a recovered donor had either two negative PCRs, clearance, or symptom resolution. J lost 4 bases, V lost 3 bases, and 10 bases had no gene match. The CDR3 runs 16 residues. Germline V lookup: CDR1 SGDLS, CDR2 YYNGEE. Produced via immunoSEQ multiplex PCR; TCRdb's table is partial and in-frame only. Of roughly 270,000 clones listed, 75% to 90% are singletons. The chain carries TRBV9 and TRBJ1-2, with TRBD1 identical over 9 bases. Specimen: PBMCs or T cells enriched from blood (not recorded which). The receptor was isolated from a woman between 45 and 60 years old who had recovered from COVID-19. The CDR3 DNA is TGTGCCAGCAGCGCTCAGAACAGGGGGCTCGGCTATGGCTACACCTTC. Translation gives CASSAQNRGLGYGYTF.